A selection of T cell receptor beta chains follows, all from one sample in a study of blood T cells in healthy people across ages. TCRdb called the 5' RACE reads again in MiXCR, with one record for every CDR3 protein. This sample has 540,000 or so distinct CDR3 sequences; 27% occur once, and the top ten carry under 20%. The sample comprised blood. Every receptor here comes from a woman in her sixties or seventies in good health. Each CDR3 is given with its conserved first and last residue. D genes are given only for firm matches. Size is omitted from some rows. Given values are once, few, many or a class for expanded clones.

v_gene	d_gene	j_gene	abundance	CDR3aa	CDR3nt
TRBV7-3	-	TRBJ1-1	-	CASSATGSSLRAEAFF	TGTGCCAGCAGCGCGACAGGTAGCAGCCTCCGAGCTGAAGCTTTCTTT
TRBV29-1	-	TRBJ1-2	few	CSVVLANYGYTF	TGCAGCGTTGTCCTGGCCAACTATGGCTACACCTTC
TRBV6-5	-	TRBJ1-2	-	CASSYGRGIYGYTF	TGTGCCAGCAGTTATGGCAGGGGCATTTATGGCTACACCTTC
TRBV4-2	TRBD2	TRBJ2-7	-	CASSQGLGGAYEQYF	TGTGCCAGCAGCCAAGGACTTGGGGGGGCCTACGAGCAGTACTTC
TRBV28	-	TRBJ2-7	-	CASLTGYDEQYF	TGTGCTAGCCTAACAGGGTACGATGAGCAGTACTTC
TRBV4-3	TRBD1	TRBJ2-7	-	CASSQTRTGRYEQYF	TGCGCCAGCAGCCAAACCCGGACAGGGCGTTACGAGCAGTACTTC
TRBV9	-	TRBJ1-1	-	CASSVVSMNTEAFF	TGTGCCAGCAGCGTGGTCAGTATGAACACTGAAGCTTTCTTT
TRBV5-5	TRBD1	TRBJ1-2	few	CASSLFETGANYGYTF	TGTGCCAGCAGCTTGTTCGAGACAGGGGCTAACTATGGCTACACCTTC
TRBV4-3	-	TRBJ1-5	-	CASSQDQNQPQHF	TGCGCCAGCAGCCAAGATCAAAATCAGCCCCAGCATTTT
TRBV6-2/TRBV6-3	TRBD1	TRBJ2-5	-	CASSMPGQGKETQYF	TGTGCCAGCAGCATGCCGGGACAGGGGAAAGAGACCCAGTACTTC
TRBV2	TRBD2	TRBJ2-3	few	CASIRAGGATSTDTQYF	TGTGCCAGCATACGAGCGGGGGGCGCAACTAGCACAGATACGCAGTATTTT
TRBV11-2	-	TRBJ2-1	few	CASSLDPLRGGHEQFF	TGTGCCAGCAGCTTAGATCCTTTGCGGGGTGGGCATGAGCAGTTCTTC
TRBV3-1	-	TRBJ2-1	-	CASSQDRTDSSGEQFF	TGTGCCAGCAGCCAAGATAGGACGGACTCATCGGGGGAGCAGTTCTTC
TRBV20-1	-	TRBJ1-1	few	CSARDRGVNTEALF	TGCAGTGCTAGAGATCGGGGGGTGAACACTGAAGCTCTCTTT
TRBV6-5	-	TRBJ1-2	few	CASSYSLVTYGYTF	TGTGCCAGCAGTTACTCTCTGGTGACCTATGGCTACACCTTC
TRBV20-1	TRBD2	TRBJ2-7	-	CSATGGSYEQYF	TGCAGTGCTACGGGGGGCTCCTACGAGCAGTACTTC
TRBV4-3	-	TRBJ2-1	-	CASSHRDGEQFF	TGCGCCAGCAGCCACCGAGATGGGGAGCAGTTCTTC
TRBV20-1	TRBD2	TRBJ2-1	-	CSATASGGASYNEQFF	TGCAGTGCTACCGCTAGCGGGGGGGCTTCCTACAATGAGCAGTTCTTC
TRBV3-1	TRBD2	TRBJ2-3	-	CASSPQAGQGGVTDTQYF	TGTGCCAGCAGCCCACAAGCAGGCCAGGGAGGGGTGACAGATACGCAGTATTTT
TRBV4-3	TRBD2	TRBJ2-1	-	CASSLGLAPGVEQFF	TGCGCCAGCAGCCTCGGACTAGCGCCCGGGGTTGAGCAGTTCTTC
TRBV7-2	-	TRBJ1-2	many	CASSHREGYYGYTF	TGTGCCAGCAGCCACCGAGAGGGGTACTATGGCTACACCTTC
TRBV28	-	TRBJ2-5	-	CASSPLPANQETQYF	TGTGCCAGCAGCCCTCTCCCGGCAAACCAAGAGACCCAGTACTTT
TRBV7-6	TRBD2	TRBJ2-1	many	CASSPSGGVFYNEQFF	TGTGCCAGCAGCCCTAGCGGGGGGGTTTTCTACAATGAGCAGTTCTTC
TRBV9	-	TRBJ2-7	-	CASSVGGNGAYEQYF	TGTGCCAGCAGCGTTGGAGGGAACGGCGCCTACGAGCAGTACTTC
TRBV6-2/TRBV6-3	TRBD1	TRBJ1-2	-	CASNDRDRPYGYTF	TGTGCCAGCAACGACCGGGACAGGCCCTATGGCTACACCTTC
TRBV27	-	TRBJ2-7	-	CASGRTPESYEQYF	TGTGCCAGCGGAAGAACCCCAGAGAGCTACGAGCAGTACTTC
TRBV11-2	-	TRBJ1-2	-	CASSSLLNYGYTF	TGTGCCAGCAGCTCATTATTGAACTATGGCTACACCTTC
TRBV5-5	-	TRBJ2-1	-	CASSLWQLSSYNEQFF	TGTGCCAGCAGCTTGTGGCAACTGAGCTCCTACAATGAGCAGTTCTTC
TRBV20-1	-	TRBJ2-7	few	CSAFERDEQYF	TGCAGTGCGTTCGAGAGGGACGAGCAGTACTTC
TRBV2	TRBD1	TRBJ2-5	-	CASSGTGGLGETQYF	TGTGCCAGCAGTGGGACAGGGGGCTTGGGAGAGACCCAGTACTTC
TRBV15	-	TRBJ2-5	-	CATSRGGVQETQYF	TGTGCCACCAGCAGAGGCGGCGTCCAAGAGACCCAGTACTTC
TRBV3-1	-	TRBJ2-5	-	CASTSEKTQYF	TGTGCCAGCACCTCGGAGAAGACCCAGTACTTC
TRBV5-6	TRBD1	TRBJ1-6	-	CASSLRGTGLGAYNSPLHF	TGTGCCAGCAGCTTGCGCGGGACAGGGTTGGGTGCCTATAATTCACCCCTCCACTTT
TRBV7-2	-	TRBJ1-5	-	CASSLKVSNQPQHF	TGTGCCAGCAGCTTAAAAGTTAGCAATCAGCCCCAGCATTTT
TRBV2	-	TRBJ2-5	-	CASSGNRQGGETQYF	TGTGCCAGCAGTGGGAACAGGCAAGGCGGCGAGACCCAGTACTTC
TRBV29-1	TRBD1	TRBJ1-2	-	CSVTPGQGAITGGYTF	TGCAGCGTGACACCGGGACAGGGGGCGATAACTGGTGGCTACACCTTC
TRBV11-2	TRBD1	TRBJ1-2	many	CASSLKDRGEGGYTF	TGTGCCAGCAGCTTAAAGGACAGGGGCGAGGGTGGCTACACCTTC
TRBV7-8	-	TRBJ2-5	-	CASTGRKQETQYF	TGTGCCAGCACAGGACGGAAGCAAGAGACCCAGTACTTC
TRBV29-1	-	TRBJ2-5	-	CSVRPPYSPQETQYF	TGCAGCGTTAGGCCCCCGTACAGCCCCCAAGAGACCCAGTACTTC
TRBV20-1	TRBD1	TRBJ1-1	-	CSARDLETGANMNTEAFF	TGCAGTGCTAGAGATCTGGAGACAGGGGCTAACATGAACACTGAAGCTTTCTTT
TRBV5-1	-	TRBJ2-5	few	CASSVGSGGEKTQYF	TGCGCCAGCAGCGTCGGGAGTGGGGGAGAGAAGACCCAGTACTTC
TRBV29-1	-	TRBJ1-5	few	CSVEDNSNQPQHF	TGCAGCGTTGAAGATAATAGCAATCAGCCCCAGCATTTT
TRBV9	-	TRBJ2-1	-	CASSAGRTPNNEQFF	TGTGCCAGCAGCGCTGGAAGGACACCCAACAATGAGCAGTTCTTC
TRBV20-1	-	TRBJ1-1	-	CSARWQPNTEAFF	TGCAGTGCTAGGTGGCAGCCGAACACTGAAGCTTTCTTT
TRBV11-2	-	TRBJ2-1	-	CASSLGHLARNGETQHF	TGTGCCAGCAGCTTAGGGCACCTAGCGCGGAATGGGGAGACCCAGCACTTC
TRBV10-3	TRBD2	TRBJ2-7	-	CAIIVGGIATAVYEQYF	TGTGCCATCATCGTGGGAGGGATTGCCACTGCCGTTTACGAGCAGTACTTC